The 25 T cell receptor beta chains reported below all come from one sample, sequenced in a study of Tregs in tolerant kidney transplant recipients. Mixed chimerism was transient after nonmyeloablative marrow transplants from related graft donors. Here immunoSEQ multiplex PCR was the method, and the copy in TCRdb shows in-frame clones only, minus some. The sample lists about 64,000 clones; more than 75% were seen once. Source: CD4+ T cells from blood (PBMCs), taken 6 months after the transplant. Every receptor here comes from a human patient who received a combined kidney and bone marrow transplant. Some of the T cells might come from the graft donor.

The V and J genes are TRBV28 and TRBJ1-4; D not resolved. The germline V gene has CDR1 MDHEN and CDR2 SYDVKM. Trimming cost V 2 bases and J 8 bases, with 15 bases left between them. The CDR3 runs 15 residues. In DNA form, the CDR3 reads TGTGCCAGCAGTTTAGGTAGCCCCGGTGGAGAAAAACTGTTTTTT. It translates to CASSLGSPGGEKLFF.

The chain links TRBV30 to TRBJ2-3; 8 nucleotides agree with TRBD2. The CDR3 sequence is 17 residues long. The V gene end was trimmed by 0 bases and the J gene end by 0 bases; junction bases not matched to a gene: 8. Germline V lookup: CDR1 GTSNPN, CDR2 SVGIG (reference sequence). DNA for the CDR3: TGTGCCTGGAGTGTTTCCCTCTCTAGCGGGAGCACAGATACGCAGTATTTT. Translating gives CAWSVSLSSGSTDTQYF.

The chain employs TRBV29-1 and TRBJ1-2; D gene uncertain. The V gene lost 7 bases and the J gene lost 0 bases, with 9 bases spanning the gap. The V gene's germline CDR1 is SQVTM and CDR2 ANQGSEA. The CDR3 covers 12 residues. The CDR3 coding sequence is TGCAGCGACCGGGATTCTAACTATGGCTACACCTTC. Protein sequence: CSDRDSNYGYTF.

This clone was seen only once. The chain combines TRBV5-1 with TRBJ2-5; 10 bases are shared with TRBD2. The CDR3 has 14 residues. Germline V CDR1 and CDR2: SGHRS, YFSETQ. The junction had 3 bases not matched to a gene; V was cut back by 4 bases and J by 3 bases. CDR3 sequence: CASSRGLAEETQYF. For the CDR3, the DNA is TGCGCCAGCAGCCGCGGACTAGCGGAAGAGACCCAGTACTTC.

The chain is built from TRBV7-2 and TRBJ2-7; 16 nucleotides line up with TRBD2. There are 18 residues in the CDR3. The trim removed 5 bases at V and 5 bases at J, leaving 12 bases unmatched. Germline V gives CDR1 SGHTA, CDR2 FQGNSA. CDR3 nucleotides: TGTGCCAGCAGCCCAAAACACGGGACTAGCGGGAGGGGCCACGAGCAGTACTTC. It encodes CASSPKHGTSGRGHEQYF.

The genes are TRBV4-3 and TRBJ2-7; D possibly corresponds to TRBD2 (6 bases). The CDR3 covers 18 residues. Germline-derived CDR1 and CDR2 are LGHNA and YSLEER. The germline V and J ends were trimmed by 3 bases and 2 bases, with 23 bases remaining between them. The CDR3 sequence: CASSHDTRGASFPYEQYF. The CDR3 nucleotides are TGCGCCAGCAGCCACGATACGCGGGGAGCTAGCTTCCCCTACGAGCAGTACTTC.

The chain links TRBV19 to TRBJ1-2; 8 bases fit TRBD1. The J segment lost 7 bases and the V segment lost 1 base, leaving 8 bases of the junction unmatched. The CDR3 sequence is 15 residues long. Per the germline V gene, CDR1 is LNHDA and CDR2 is SQIVND (reference sequence). The CDR3 sequence: CASSIAPGGPGGYTF. The CDR3 nucleotides read TGTGCCAGTAGTATAGCTCCAGGGGGCCCCGGTGGCTACACCTTC.

V usage is TRBV20-1 and J usage is TRBJ2-5; D gene unclear. The CDR3 runs 11 residues. V dropped 3 bases and J dropped 5 bases, with 7 bases sitting between them. CDR1 and CDR2 from the germline V gene are DFQATT and SNEGSKA (reference sequence). The DNA for the CDR3 is TGCAGTGCTAGCCCCGGGGAGACCCAGTACTTC. Amino acid sequence: CSASPGETQYF.

The table lists this clone with a few counts. The chain recombines TRBV4-3 with TRBJ2-7, with D unclear. Germline loops: CDR1 LGHNA, CDR2 YSLEER. The CDR3 spans 13 residues. The V gene lost 3 bases and the J gene lost 7 bases, with 13 bases spanning the gap. The CDR3 region is CASSQAFAREQYF. The CDR3 DNA is TGCGCCAGCAGCCAGGCATTCGCGCGGGAGCAGTACTTC.

The V and J genes are TRBV5-1 and TRBJ2-5; perhaps TRBD1 as D (6 bases). This CDR3 has 16 residues. V was cut by 3 bases and J by 2 bases, with 17 bases left in between. Germline-derived CDR1 and CDR2 are SGHRS and YFSETQ. CDR3 coding DNA: TGCGCCAGCAGCTATTATCCGACAGGTTGGCAAGAGACCCAGTACTTC. This sequence encodes CASSYYPTGWQETQYF.

The chain joins TRBV29-1 to TRBJ2-1, with TRBD2 identical over 8 bases. Trimming at V came to 8 bases and at J to 13 bases, leaving 16 bases not matched to a gene. Germline lookup yields CDR1 SQVTM and CDR2 ANQGSEA. The CDR3 totals 13 residues. The CDR3 DNA reads as TGCAGCCTGCGGGGGGACCTCGAGGGACTCCAGTTCTTC. It codes for CSLRGDLEGLQFF.

V is TRBV7-8 and J is TRBJ2-2; D is unresolved. The V gene's germline CDR1 is SGHVS and CDR2 FQNEAQ. Trimming cost V 1 base and J 1 base, with 7 bases left between them. This CDR3 comprises 15 residues. The CDR3, as DNA: TGTGCCAGCAGCTTAGGAGACAAGAACACCGGGGAGCTGTTTTTT. Translating it yields CASSLGDKNTGELFF.

The chain couples TRBV5-1 to TRBJ2-1; D not resolved. CDR1 and CDR2 from the germline V gene are SGHRS and YFSETQ. V lost 4 bases and J 2 bases, leaving 4 bases between the germline ends. The CDR3 is 12 residues long. This CDR3 reads CASSPTYNEQFF. CDR3 nucleotide sequence: TGCGCCAGCAGCCCTACCTACAATGAGCAGTTCTTC.

This chain links TRBV19 with TRBJ2-1; TRBD1 matches at 9 bases. The CDR3 extends over 15 amino acids. V was pared by 5 bases and J by 8 bases, with 10 bases of the junction left unmatched. Germline loops: CDR1 LNHDA, CDR2 SQIVND (reference sequence). The CDR3: CASSVDRGGFDEQFF. The CDR3 DNA is TGTGCCAGTAGTGTGGACAGGGGAGGGTTCGATGAGCAGTTCTTC. The full variable domain, rest sourced from reference TRBV19 and TRBJ2-1, is DGGITQSPKYLFRKEGQNVTLSCEQNLNHDAMYWYRQDPGQGLRLIYYSQIVNDFQKGDIAEGYSVSREKKESFPLTVTSAQKNPTAFYLCASSVDRGGFDEQFFGPGTRLTVL.

The chain is built from TRBV30 and TRBJ2-2, with D perhaps TRBD1 (6 bases). V lost 1 base and J 7 bases, leaving 10 bases between the germline ends. The CDR3 is 13 residues long. Germline lookup yields CDR1 GTSNPN and CDR2 SVGIG (reference sequence). CDR3 residues: CAWSARQVGELFF. The CDR3 nucleotides are TGTGCCTGGAGTGCCCGACAGGTCGGGGAGCTGTTTTTT.

The chain couples TRBV6-5 to TRBJ1-2; 11 bases match TRBD1. J gave up 12 bases and V 8 bases, and 8 bases lay outside the gene matches. Germline loops: CDR1 MNHEY, CDR2 SVGAGI. The CDR3 spans 12 residues. The CDR3 is CASGQGAGYNTF. The CDR3 DNA follows: TGTGCCAGCGGACAGGGGGCTGGCTATAACACCTTC.

This chain connects TRBV30 to TRBJ2-1; 11 nucleotides line up with TRBD2. This CDR3 has 14 residues. Trimming at V came to 7 bases and at J to 5 bases, leaving 7 bases not matched to a gene. Germline CDR1 is GTSNPN and CDR2 is SVGIG (reference sequence). The CDR3: CASQMGLADNEQFF. The CDR3 DNA is TGTGCCTCCCAGATGGGACTAGCGGACAATGAGCAGTTCTTC.

The chain joins TRBV4-1 to TRBJ2-1; D may be TRBD2 (8 bases). There are 14 residues in the CDR3. CDR1 is MGHRA, CDR2 YSYEKL, per germline. V was cut by 4 bases and J by 9 bases, with 16 bases left in between. The CDR3: CASSPGGAGGEQFF. CDR3 DNA: TGCGCCAGCAGCCCCGGGGGGGCAGGGGGTGAGCAGTTCTTC.

The rearrangement links TRBV7-2 to TRBJ1-5, with D unclear. Per germline, CDR1 SGHTA and CDR2 FQGNSA. With 0 bases removed from V and 6 bases from J, the gap between germline ends came to 6 bases. This CDR3 is 13 amino acids long. In nucleotides, the CDR3 is TGTGCCAGCAGCTTAGCGGGCAGTCAGCCCCAGCATTTT. It yields the protein CASSLAGSQPQHF.

The chain joins TRBV19 to TRBJ2-7; possibly TRBD1 for D (6 bases). Germline-derived CDR1 and CDR2 are LNHDA and SQIVND (reference sequence). CDR3 size: 13 residues. The germline V and J ends were trimmed by 6 bases and 2 bases, with 11 bases remaining between them. CDR3 DNA sequence: TGTGCCAGTAGCAAAAGGACAGCCTACGAGCAGTACTTC. Amino acids: CASSKRTAYEQYF.

The chain carries TRBV18 and TRBJ2-3; 9 bases are shared with TRBD2. Germline V gives CDR1 KGHSH, CDR2 LQKENI. V gave up 3 bases and J gave up 8 bases; unmatched junction bases: 6. CDR3 length: 14 residues. CDR3 sequence: CASSPSGRRGTQYF. Written as DNA, the CDR3 is TGTGCCAGCTCACCTAGCGGGAGACGGGGTACGCAGTATTTT.

The rearrangement links TRBV19 to TRBJ2-7; possible D gene TRBD1, 5 bases. The germline V gene has CDR1 LNHDA and CDR2 SQIVND (reference sequence). V lost 5 bases, J lost 1 base, and 9 bases lay in between. The CDR3 has 13 amino acids. This chain's CDR3 is CASSLRQSYEQYF. CDR3 DNA: TGTGCCAGTAGTTTAAGACAGTCCTACGAGCAGTACTTC.

V and J are TRBV30 and TRBJ1-5, with D perhaps TRBD1 (6 bases). V dropped 0 bases and J dropped 4 bases, with 13 bases sitting between them. The CDR3 runs to 15 residues. CDR1 GTSNPN and CDR2 SVGIG come from the germline V gene (reference sequence). DNA for the CDR3: TGTGCCTGGAGTGTAAGGGGACAACCGAATCAGCCCCAGCATTTT. Its translation is CAWSVRGQPNQPQHF.

The chain has TRBV9 and TRBJ2-3; no clear D. CDR1 and CDR2 (germline): SGDLS, YYNGEE. CDR3 length: 15 amino acids. Trimming took off 5 bases at V and 2 bases at J, with 15 bases between the two ends. CDR3 DNA: TGTGCCAGCAGTGTTAGAGAGGAGTTCACAGATACGCAGTATTTT. Translated, it gives CASSVREEFTDTQYF.

This clone has just one count. CDR3 loop: CASSDDRGNGYTF. The CDR3 DNA reads as TGTGCCAGCAGTGATGACAGGGGGAACGGCTACACCTTC. V is TRBV25-1 and J is TRBJ1-2, with 9 nucleotides matching TRBD1. Germline CDR1 is MGHDK and CDR2 is SYGVNS. The CDR3 covers 13 residues. The V and J ends lost 3 bases and 8 bases, in that order; junction bases with no gene match: 4.